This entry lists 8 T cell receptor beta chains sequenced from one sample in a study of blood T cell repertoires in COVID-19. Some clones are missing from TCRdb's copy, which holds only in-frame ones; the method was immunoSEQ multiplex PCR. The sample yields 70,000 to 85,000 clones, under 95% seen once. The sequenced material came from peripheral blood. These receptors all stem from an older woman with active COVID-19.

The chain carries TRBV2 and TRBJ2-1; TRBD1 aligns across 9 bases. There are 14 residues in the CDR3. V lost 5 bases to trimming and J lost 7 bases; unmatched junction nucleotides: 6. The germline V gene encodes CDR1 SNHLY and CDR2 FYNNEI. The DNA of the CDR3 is TGTGCCAGCAGTAAAGGGACAGGGAGAAATGAGCAGTTCTTC. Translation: CASSKGTGRNEQFF.

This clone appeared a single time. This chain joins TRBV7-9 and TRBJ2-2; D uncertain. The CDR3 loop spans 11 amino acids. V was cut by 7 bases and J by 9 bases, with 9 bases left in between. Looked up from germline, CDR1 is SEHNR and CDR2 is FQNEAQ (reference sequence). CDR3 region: CASTPLRELFF. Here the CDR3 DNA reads TGTGCCAGCACCCCCCTCCGGGAGCTGTTTTTT.

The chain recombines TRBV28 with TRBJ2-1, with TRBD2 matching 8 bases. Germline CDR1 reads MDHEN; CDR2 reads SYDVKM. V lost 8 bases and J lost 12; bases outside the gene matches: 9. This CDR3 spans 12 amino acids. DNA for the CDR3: TGTGCCAGCGGCAGGGGTAGCGGGACGCAGTTCTTC. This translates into CASGRGSGTQFF.

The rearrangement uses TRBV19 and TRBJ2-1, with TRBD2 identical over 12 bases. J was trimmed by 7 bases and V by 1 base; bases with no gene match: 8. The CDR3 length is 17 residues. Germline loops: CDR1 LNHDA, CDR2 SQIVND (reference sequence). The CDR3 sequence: CASSIALAGGRGNEQFF. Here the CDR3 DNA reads TGTGCCAGTAGTATAGCTCTAGCGGGAGGGCGTGGGAATGAGCAGTTCTTC.

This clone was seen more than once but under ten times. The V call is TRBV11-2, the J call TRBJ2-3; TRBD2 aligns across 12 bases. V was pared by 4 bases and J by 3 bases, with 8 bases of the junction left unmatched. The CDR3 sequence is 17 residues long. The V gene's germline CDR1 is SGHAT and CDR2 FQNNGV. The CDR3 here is CASSSRLAGELTDTQYF. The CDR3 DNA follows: TGTGCCAGCAGCTCCAGACTAGCGGGAGAGTTGACAGATACGCAGTATTTT.

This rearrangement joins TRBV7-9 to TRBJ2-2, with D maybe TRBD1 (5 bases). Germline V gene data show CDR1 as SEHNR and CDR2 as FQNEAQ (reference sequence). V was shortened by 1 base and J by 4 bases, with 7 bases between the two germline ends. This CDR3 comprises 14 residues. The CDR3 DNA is TGTGCCAGCAGCTTAGGGGGCAGCACCGGGGAGCTGTTTTTT. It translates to CASSLGGSTGELFF.

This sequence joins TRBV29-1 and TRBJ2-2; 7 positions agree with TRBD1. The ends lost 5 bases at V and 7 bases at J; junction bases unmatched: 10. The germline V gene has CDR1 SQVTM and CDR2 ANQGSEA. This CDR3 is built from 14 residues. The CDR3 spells CSVSRTGEGGELFF. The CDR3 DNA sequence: TGCAGCGTTTCCCGGACAGGTGAAGGCGGGGAGCTGTTTTTT.

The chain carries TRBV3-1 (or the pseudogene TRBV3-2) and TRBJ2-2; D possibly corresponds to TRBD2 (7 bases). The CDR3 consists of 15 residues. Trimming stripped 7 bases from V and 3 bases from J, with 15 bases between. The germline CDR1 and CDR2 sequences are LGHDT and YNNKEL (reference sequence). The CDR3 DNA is TGTGCCAGCAAAAAGGGGGGAGGGTACACCGGGGAGCTGTTTTTT. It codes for CASKKGGGYTGELFF.